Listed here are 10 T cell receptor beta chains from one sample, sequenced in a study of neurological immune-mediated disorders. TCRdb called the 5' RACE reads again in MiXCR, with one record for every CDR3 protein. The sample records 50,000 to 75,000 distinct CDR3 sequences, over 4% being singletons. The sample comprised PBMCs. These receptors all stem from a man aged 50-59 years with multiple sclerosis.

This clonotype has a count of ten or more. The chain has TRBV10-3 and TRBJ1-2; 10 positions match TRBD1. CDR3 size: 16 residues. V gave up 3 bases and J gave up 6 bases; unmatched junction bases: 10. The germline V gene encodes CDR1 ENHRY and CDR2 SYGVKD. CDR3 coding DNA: TGTGCCATCAGTGATCCCCGGGACAGGGGTTCTAATGGCTACACCTTC. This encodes CAISDPRDRGSNGYTF.

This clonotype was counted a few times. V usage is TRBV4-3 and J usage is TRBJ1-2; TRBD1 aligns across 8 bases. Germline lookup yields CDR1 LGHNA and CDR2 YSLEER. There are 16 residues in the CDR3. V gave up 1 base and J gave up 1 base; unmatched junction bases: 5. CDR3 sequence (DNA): TGCGCCAGCAGCCAAGCCGGACAGGGTGTTAACTATGGCTACACCTTC. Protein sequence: CASSQAGQGVNYGYTF.

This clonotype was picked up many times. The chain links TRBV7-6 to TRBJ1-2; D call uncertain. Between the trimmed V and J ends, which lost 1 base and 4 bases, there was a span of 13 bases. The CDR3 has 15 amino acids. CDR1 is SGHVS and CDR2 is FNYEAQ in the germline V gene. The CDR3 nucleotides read TGTGCCAGCAGCTTAGGTGCAGGAAGCATCTATGGCTACACCTTC. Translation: CASSLGAGSIYGYTF.

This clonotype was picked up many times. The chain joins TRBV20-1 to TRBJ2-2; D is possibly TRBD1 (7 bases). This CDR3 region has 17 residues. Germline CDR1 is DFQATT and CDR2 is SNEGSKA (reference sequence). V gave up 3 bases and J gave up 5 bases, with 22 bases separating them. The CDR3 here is CSASQQGQRVSTGELFF. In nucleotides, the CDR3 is TGCAGTGCTAGCCAACAGGGGCAGCGGGTCTCGACCGGGGAGCTGTTTTTT.

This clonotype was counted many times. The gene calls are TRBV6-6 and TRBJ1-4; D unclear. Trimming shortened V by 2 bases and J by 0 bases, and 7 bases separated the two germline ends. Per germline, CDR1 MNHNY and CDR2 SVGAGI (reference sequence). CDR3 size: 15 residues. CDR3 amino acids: CASSYPHATNEKLFF. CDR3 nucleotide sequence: TGTGCCAGCAGTTACCCTCATGCAACTAATGAAAAACTGTTTTTT.

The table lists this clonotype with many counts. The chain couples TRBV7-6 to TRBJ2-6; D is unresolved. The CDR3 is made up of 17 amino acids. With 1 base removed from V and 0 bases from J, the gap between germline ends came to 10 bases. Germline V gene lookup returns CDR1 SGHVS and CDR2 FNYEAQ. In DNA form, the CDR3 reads TGTGCCAGCAGCTTAGAAGGCAGCCACTCTGGGGCCAACGTCCTGACTTTC. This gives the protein CASSLEGSHSGANVLTF.

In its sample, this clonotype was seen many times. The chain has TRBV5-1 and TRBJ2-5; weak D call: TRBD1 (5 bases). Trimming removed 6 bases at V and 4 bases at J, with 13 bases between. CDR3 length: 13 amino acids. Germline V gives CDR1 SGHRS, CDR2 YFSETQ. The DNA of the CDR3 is TGCGCCAGCACCCAACAGGATCGAGAGACCCAGTACTTC. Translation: CASTQQDRETQYF.

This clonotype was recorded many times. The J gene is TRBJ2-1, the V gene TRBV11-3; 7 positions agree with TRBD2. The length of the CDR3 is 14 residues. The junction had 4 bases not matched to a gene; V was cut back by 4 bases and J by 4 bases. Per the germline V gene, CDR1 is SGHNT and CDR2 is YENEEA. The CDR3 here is CASSSRREYNEQFF. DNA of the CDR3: TGTGCCAGCAGCTCGAGGCGGGAGTACAATGAGCAGTTCTTC.

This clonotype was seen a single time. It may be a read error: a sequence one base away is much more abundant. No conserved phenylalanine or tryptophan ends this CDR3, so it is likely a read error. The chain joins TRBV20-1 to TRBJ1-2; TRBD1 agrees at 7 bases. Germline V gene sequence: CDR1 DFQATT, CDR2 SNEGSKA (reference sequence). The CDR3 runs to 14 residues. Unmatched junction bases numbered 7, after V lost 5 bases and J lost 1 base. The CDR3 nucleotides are TGCAGTGCTCCAAGACAGGGTTTTAACTATGGCTACACCTAC. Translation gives CSAPRQGFNYGYTY.

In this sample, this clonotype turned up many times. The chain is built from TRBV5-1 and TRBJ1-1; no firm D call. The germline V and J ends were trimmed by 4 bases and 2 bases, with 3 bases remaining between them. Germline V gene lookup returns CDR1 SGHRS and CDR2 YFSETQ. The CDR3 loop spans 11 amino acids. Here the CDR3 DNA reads TGCGCCAGCAGCATCAACACTGAAGCTTTCTTT. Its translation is CASSINTEAFF.